Listed below are T cell receptor beta chains from one sample, sequenced in a study of blood T cell repertoires in COVID-19. Generated by immunoSEQ multiplex PCR, the TCRdb table keeps only in-frame clones and is missing some. This table holds roughly 24,000 clones, approximately 91% found once. Sequences were obtained from peripheral blood. These TCRs come from a man between 65 and 85 years old with COVID-19, enrolled during active disease. The CDR3 runs from the conserved cysteine through the conserved F or W. D genes are given only for firm matches. The size field is filled for only some rows; it gives once, few, many or a size class.

D gene,J gene,V gene,clone size,CDR3 protein,CDR3 DNA
.,TRBJ1-1,TRBV30,.,CAWSVLGNTEAFF,TGTGCCTGGAGTGTACTTGGGAACACTGAAGCTTTCTTT
.,TRBJ2-3,TRBV10-3,.,CAISDPFSGTHGGSDTQYF,TGTGCCATCAGTGACCCTTTCTCCGGGACTCACGGCGGGTCGGATACGCAGTATTTT
.,TRBJ2-1,TRBV7-9,.,CASSGWHNEQFF,TGTGCCAGCAGCGGTTGGCACAATGAGCAGTTCTTC
TRBD2,TRBJ2-7,TRBV3-1/TRBV3-2,once,CASSPPGAGGSYEQYF,TGTGCCAGCAGCCCACCCGGGGCGGGGGGCTCCTACGAGCAGTACTTC
TRBD1,TRBJ1-1,TRBV19,.,CASSLGTGLNTEAFF,TGTGCCAGTAGTCTCGGGACAGGCCTGAACACTGAAGCTTTCTTT
TRBD1,TRBJ2-7,TRBV11-3,.,CASSRTGNSYEQYF,TGTGCCAGCAGCCGGACAGGGAACTCCTACGAGCAGTACTTC
.,TRBJ1-2,TRBV6-1,.,CASSEAAPRFDFYGYTF,TGTGCCAGCAGTGAAGCAGCTCCCCGCTTTGACTTCTATGGCTACACCTTC
TRBD1,TRBJ2-7,TRBV27,few,CASSRGGRGQSYEQYF,TGTGCCAGCAGCCGAGGGGGCAGGGGGCAATCCTACGAGCAGTACTTC
.,TRBJ2-2,TRBV18,.,CASSPRGGGETGELFF,TGTGCCAGCTCACCAAGGGGAGGCGGAGAGACCGGGGAGCTGTTTTTT
TRBD2,TRBJ2-4,TRBV3-1/TRBV3-2,.,CASSTRTSGGHRAKNIQYF,TGTGCCAGCAGCACCCGGACTAGCGGGGGGCACCGGGCCAAAAACATTCAGTACTTC
.,TRBJ1-1,TRBV19,.,CASSIGRGSNTEAFF,TGTGCCAGTAGTATTGGGAGGGGCTCGAACACTGAAGCTTTCTTT
.,TRBJ2-7,TRBV12-3/TRBV12-4,.,CASRMTDITKQYF,TGTGCCAGCAGGATGACAGACATTACGAAGCAGTACTTC
.,TRBJ2-7,TRBV3-1/TRBV3-2,few,CASSREVRGEQYF,TGTGCCAGCAGCCGAGAGGTACGGGGCGAGCAGTACTTC
TRBD2,TRBJ2-1,TRBV7-2,.,CASSLESGRENEQFF,TGTGCCAGCAGCTTAGAATCGGGGCGGGAGAATGAGCAGTTCTTC
TRBD2,TRBJ2-7,TRBV5-1,.,CASSLGPPSGFYEQYF,TGCGCCAGCAGCTTGGGCCCCCCTAGCGGCTTCTACGAGCAGTACTTC
.,TRBJ2-7,TRBV27,.,CASRPGRDYEQYF,TGTGCCAGCCGTCCCGGCAGGGACTACGAGCAGTACTTC
.,TRBJ1-2,TRBV6-5,few,CASSKAMRDGYTF,TGTGCCAGCAGCAAGGCGATGAGGGATGGCTACACCTTC
.,TRBJ2-4,TRBV5-4,once,CASSLGVAKNIQYF,TGTGCCAGCAGCTTGGGAGTAGCCAAAAACATTCAGTACTTC
TRBD1,TRBJ1-2,TRBV5-1,.,CASSPGQGFGYTF,TGCGCCAGCAGCCCGGGACAGGGCTTTGGCTACACCTTC
TRBD2,TRBJ2-1,TRBV7-9,.,CATTRGASGSNEQFF,TGTGCCACCACCAGGGGGGCTAGCGGGAGTAATGAGCAGTTCTTC
TRBD1,TRBJ2-5,TRBV11-2,.,CASSDRDRAKETQYF,TGTGCCAGCAGCGACCGGGACAGGGCTAAAGAGACCCAGTACTTC
.,TRBJ1-4,TRBV18,.,CASSPRAGRSTNEKLFF,TGTGCCAGCTCACCACGTGCAGGAAGATCAACTAATGAAAAACTGTTTTTT
.,TRBJ2-1,TRBV6-5,.,CASSFGSMINNEQFF,TGTGCCAGCAGTTTCGGGAGCATGATTAACAATGAGCAGTTCTTC
TRBD2,TRBJ2-1,TRBV5-1,.,CASSFEGLATTRPFNKQFF,TGCGCCAGCAGCTTCGAGGGACTAGCGACAACTCGCCCCTTCAATAAGCAGTTCTTC
.,TRBJ2-1,TRBV19,.,CASSMGKQGGYNEQFF,TGTGCCAGTAGTATGGGGAAACAGGGTGGCTACAATGAGCAGTTCTTC
.,TRBJ2-2,TRBV4-2,.,CASSLLAIPGELFF,TGTGCCAGCAGCCTCTTGGCCATCCCCGGGGAGCTGTTTTTT
TRBD1,TRBJ2-7,TRBV5-1,.,CASSLGGQGFYEQYF,TGCGCCAGCAGCCTCGGGGGACAGGGCTTCTACGAGCAGTACTTC
TRBD1,TRBJ2-1,TRBV11-2,.,CASSSGQGSVEQFF,TGTGCCAGCAGTTCGGGACAGGGATCAGTGGAGCAGTTCTTC
.,TRBJ1-1,TRBV30,.,CAHSPLPGTEAFF,TGTGCCCACAGTCCCCTCCCCGGTACTGAAGCTTTCTTT
.,TRBJ2-3,TRBV11-2,.,CASREGGLAVDTQYF,TGTGCCAGCAGGGAGGGTGGGCTCGCGGTGGATACGCAGTATTTT
.,TRBJ1-2,TRBV12-3/TRBV12-4,.,CASSFPYNYGYTF,TGTGCCAGCAGTTTCCCCTATAACTATGGCTACACCTTC
.,TRBJ1-4,TRBV6-6,.,CASSFSGTPNEKLFF,TGTGCCAGCAGTTTCTCCGGGACACCTAATGAAAAACTGTTTTTT
TRBD1,TRBJ1-2,TRBV2,.,CASNGQGAIYGYTF,TGTGCCAGCAATGGACAGGGGGCTATTTATGGCTACACCTTC
TRBD1,TRBJ1-3,TRBV25-1,.,CASSADRPSGNTIYF,TGTGCCAGCAGTGCGGACAGGCCCTCTGGAAACACCATATATTTT
TRBD2,TRBJ2-1,TRBV7-2,.,CATRSGASGFGQFF,TGTGCCACCAGAAGTGGGGCTAGCGGCTTTGGGCAGTTCTTC
TRBD2,TRBJ2-5,TRBV5-1,.,CASSLSGRETQYF,TGCGCCAGCAGCTTGAGCGGGAGAGAGACCCAGTACTTC
TRBD1,TRBJ1-4,TRBV2,.,CASRGTGGDEKLFF,TGTGCCAGCCGAGGGACAGGGGGCGATGAAAAACTGTTTTTT
.,TRBJ1-1,TRBV12-5,.,CASGFGRAEAFF,TGTGCTAGTGGTTTCGGGAGGGCTGAAGCTTTCTTT
.,TRBJ1-2,TRBV19,.,CASSIPTGYGYTF,TGTGCCAGTAGTATCCCGACAGGCTATGGCTACACCTTC
TRBD1,TRBJ2-1,TRBV27,.,CASSLRGPSYNEQFF,TGTGCCAGCAGTTTAAGGGGGCCCTCCTACAATGAGCAGTTCTTC